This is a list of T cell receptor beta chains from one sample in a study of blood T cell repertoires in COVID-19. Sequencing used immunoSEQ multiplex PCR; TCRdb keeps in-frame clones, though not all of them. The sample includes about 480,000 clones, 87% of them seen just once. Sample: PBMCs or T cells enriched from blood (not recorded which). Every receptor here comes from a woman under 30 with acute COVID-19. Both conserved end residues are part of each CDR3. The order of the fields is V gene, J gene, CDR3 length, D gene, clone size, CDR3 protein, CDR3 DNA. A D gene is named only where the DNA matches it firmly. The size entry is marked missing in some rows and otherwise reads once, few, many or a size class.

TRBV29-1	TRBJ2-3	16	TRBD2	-	CSVPGLAGATPDTQYF	TGCAGCGTACCGGGACTAGCGGGGGCCACCCCGGATACGCAGTATTTT
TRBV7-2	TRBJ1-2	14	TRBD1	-	CASSSTPGQSGYTF	TGTGCCAGCAGCTCGACTCCGGGACAGAGTGGCTACACCTTC
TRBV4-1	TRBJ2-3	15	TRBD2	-	CASSRLAGGPDTQYF	TGCGCCAGCAGCCGACTAGCGGGGGGACCAGATACGCAGTATTTT
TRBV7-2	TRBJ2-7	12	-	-	CASSSAGFEQYF	TGTGCCAGCAGCTCTGCGGGGTTCGAGCAGTACTTC
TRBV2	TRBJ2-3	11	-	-	CASRSDSRQYF	TGTGCCAGCAGGTCAGACTCACGGCAGTATTTT
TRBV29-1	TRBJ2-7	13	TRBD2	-	CSAGTSGRYEQYF	TGCAGCGCCGGGACTAGCGGGAGGTACGAGCAGTACTTC
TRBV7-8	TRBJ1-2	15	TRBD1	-	CASSFGTGKDYGYTF	TGTGCCAGCAGCTTCGGGACAGGGAAAGACTATGGCTACACCTTC
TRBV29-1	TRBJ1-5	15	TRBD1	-	CSVAGTTGDAKPQHF	TGCAGCGTTGCGGGGACCACAGGGGATGCGAAGCCCCAGCATTTT
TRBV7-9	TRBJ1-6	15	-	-	CASSLGEANNSPLHF	TGTGCCAGCAGCTTAGGGGAGGCAAATAATTCACCCCTCCACTTT
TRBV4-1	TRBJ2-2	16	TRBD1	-	CASSQWTGPNTGELFF	TGCGCCAGCAGCCAGTGGACAGGGCCGAACACCGGGGAGCTGTTTTTT
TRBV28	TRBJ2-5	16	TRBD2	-	CASSRLAGGVGETQYF	TGTGCCAGCAGTCGACTAGCGGGAGGGGTTGGGGAGACCCAGTACTTC
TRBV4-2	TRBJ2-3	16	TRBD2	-	CASSQVAGGMADTQYF	TGTGCCAGCAGCCAGGTAGCGGGGGGCATGGCAGATACGCAGTATTTT
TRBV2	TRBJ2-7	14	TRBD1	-	CASSAETGFVEQYF	TGTGCCAGCAGTGCAGAGACAGGGTTTGTCGAGCAGTACTTC
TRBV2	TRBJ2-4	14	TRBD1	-	CASRSGQGANIQYF	TGTGCCAGCAGGTCCGGACAGGGGGCGAACATTCAGTACTTC
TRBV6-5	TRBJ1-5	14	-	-	CASRNRDSNQPQHF	TGTGCCAGCAGAAACAGGGATAGCAATCAGCCCCAGCATTTT
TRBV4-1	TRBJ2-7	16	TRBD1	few	CASSQERGTVLYEQYF	TGCGCCAGCAGCCAAGAAAGGGGGACAGTACTCTACGAGCAGTACTTC
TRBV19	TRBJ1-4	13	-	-	CATMRSSNEKLFF	TGTGCCACCATGAGGTCGTCTAATGAAAAACTGTTTTTT
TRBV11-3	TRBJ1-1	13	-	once	CASSLLVGTEAFF	TGTGCCAGCAGCCTCCTCGTCGGCACTGAAGCTTTCTTT
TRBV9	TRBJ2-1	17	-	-	CASSVGSGGQIYNEQFF	TGTGCCAGCAGCGTTGGGTCCGGGGGACAGATATACAATGAGCAGTTCTTC
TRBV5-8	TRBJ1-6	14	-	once	CASPERSYNSPLHF	TGTGCCAGCCCCGAGCGATCCTATAATTCACCCCTCCACTTT
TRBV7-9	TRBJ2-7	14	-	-	CASSSRDYSYEQYF	TGTGCCAGCAGCTCCAGGGATTACTCCTACGAGCAGTACTTC
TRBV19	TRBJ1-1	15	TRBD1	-	CATRGRYAMNTEAFF	TGTGCCACCAGGGGGCGGTATGCTATGAACACTGAAGCTTTCTTT
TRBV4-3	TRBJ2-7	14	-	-	CASSQDALAKEQYF	TGCGCCAGCAGCCAAGACGCTCTAGCCAAAGAGCAGTACTTC
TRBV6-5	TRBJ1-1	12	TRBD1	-	CASSPGGTEAFF	TGTGCCAGCAGCCCAGGGGGCACTGAAGCTTTCTTT
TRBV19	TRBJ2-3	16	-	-	CASNPHGRGSTDTQYF	TGTGCCAGTAATCCCCACGGGCGGGGTAGCACAGATACGCAGTATTTT
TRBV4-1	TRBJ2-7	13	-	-	CASSQTRSYEQYF	TGCGCCAGCAGCCAAACGAGATCCTACGAGCAGTACTTC
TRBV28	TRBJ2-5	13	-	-	CASSFRPRETQYF	TGTGCCAGCAGTTTCCGGCCCAGGGAGACCCAGTACTTC
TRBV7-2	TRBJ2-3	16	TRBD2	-	CASSSRLAGEADTQYF	TGTGCCAGCAGCTCTCGACTAGCGGGAGAAGCAGATACGCAGTATTTT
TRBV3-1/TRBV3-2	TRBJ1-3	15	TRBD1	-	CASKSQGASGNTIYF	TGTGCCAGCAAGAGCCAGGGGGCTAGCGGAAACACCATATATTTT
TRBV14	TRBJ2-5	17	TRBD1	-	CASSQEDRGPFGETQYF	TGTGCCAGCAGCCAAGAGGACAGGGGGCCTTTCGGGGAGACCCAGTACTTC
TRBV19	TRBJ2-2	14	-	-	CASRKTVNLGELFF	TGTGCCAGCCGGAAGACAGTGAATCTCGGGGAGCTGTTTTTT
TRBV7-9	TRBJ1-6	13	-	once	CASSGQNNSPLHF	TGTGCCAGCAGCGGACAAAATAATTCACCCCTCCACTTT
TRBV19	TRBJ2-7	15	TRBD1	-	CASSPWDRRSYEQYF	TGTGCCAGTAGTCCGTGGGACAGGCGCTCCTACGAGCAGTACTTC
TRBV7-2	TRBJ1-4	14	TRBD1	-	CASSQGQANEKLFF	TGTGCCAGCAGCCAGGGACAGGCGAATGAAAAACTGTTTTTT
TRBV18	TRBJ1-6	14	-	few	CASSRTHPNSPLHF	TGTGCCAGCTCACGGACACACCCTAATTCACCCCTCCACTTT
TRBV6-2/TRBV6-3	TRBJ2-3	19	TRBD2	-	CASSPGPGLAGGPLLSQYF	TGTGCCAGCAGCCCCGGACCGGGACTAGCGGGGGGCCCCCTCTTGTCGCAGTATTTT
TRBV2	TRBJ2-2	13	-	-	CASSVQGTGELFF	TGTGCCAGCAGTGTGCAGGGGACCGGGGAGCTGTTTTTT
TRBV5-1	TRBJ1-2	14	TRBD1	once	CASSITGQGNGYTF	TGCGCCAGCAGCATCACGGGACAGGGAAATGGCTACACCTTC
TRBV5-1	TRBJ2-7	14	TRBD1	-	CASSPGGQGNEQYF	TGCGCCAGCAGCCCGGGGGGACAGGGCAACGAGCAGTACTTC
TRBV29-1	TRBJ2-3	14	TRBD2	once	CSVEGLADTDTQYF	TGCAGCGTGGAGGGACTAGCGGACACAGATACGCAGTATTTT
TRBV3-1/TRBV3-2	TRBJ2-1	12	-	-	CASSPSGREQFF	TGTGCCAGCAGCCCGAGCGGGCGGGAGCAGTTCTTC
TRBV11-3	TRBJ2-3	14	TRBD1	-	CASSLGRGSDTQYF	TGTGCCAGCAGCTTAGGCAGGGGGTCAGATACGCAGTATTTT
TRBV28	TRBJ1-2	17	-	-	CASSSGGAVTSNYGYTF	TGTGCCAGCAGTTCTGGAGGGGCCGTTACCTCTAACTATGGCTACACCTTC
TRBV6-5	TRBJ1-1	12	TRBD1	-	CASKKGAQEAFF	TGTGCCAGCAAAAAGGGGGCGCAGGAAGCTTTCTTT
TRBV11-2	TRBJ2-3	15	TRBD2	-	CASSLVLAVTDTQYF	TGTGCCAGCAGCTTAGTTCTAGCGGTGACAGATACGCAGTATTTT
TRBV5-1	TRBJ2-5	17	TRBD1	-	CASSLDKDRGRGETQYF	TGCGCCAGCAGCTTGGATAAGGACAGGGGGCGGGGTGAGACCCAGTACTTC
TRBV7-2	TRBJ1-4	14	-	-	CASSHDTVNEKLFF	TGTGCCAGCAGTCATGACACGGTTAATGAAAAACTGTTTTTT
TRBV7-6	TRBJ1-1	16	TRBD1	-	CASSLFIGGAGAEAFF	TGTGCCAGCAGCTTATTTATAGGGGGCGCAGGTGCTGAAGCTTTCTTT
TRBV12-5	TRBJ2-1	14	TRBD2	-	CASGGGGIYNEQFF	TGTGCTAGTGGTGGGGGGGGAATATACAATGAGCAGTTCTTC
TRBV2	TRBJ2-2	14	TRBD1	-	CASIRDRGSGELFF	TGTGCCAGCATTAGGGACAGGGGGTCCGGGGAGCTGTTTTTT
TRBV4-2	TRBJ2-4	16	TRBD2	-	CASSQRTSGGADIQYF	TGTGCCAGCAGCCAAAGGACTAGCGGGGGGGCAGACATTCAGTACTTC
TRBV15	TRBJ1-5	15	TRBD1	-	CATRDRDALNQPQHF	TGTGCCACTCGAGACAGGGATGCGCTCAATCAGCCCCAGCATTTT
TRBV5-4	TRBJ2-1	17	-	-	CASSPEEGGLSYNEQFF	TGTGCCAGCAGCCCGGAAGAAGGGGGTCTCTCCTACAATGAGCAGTTCTTC